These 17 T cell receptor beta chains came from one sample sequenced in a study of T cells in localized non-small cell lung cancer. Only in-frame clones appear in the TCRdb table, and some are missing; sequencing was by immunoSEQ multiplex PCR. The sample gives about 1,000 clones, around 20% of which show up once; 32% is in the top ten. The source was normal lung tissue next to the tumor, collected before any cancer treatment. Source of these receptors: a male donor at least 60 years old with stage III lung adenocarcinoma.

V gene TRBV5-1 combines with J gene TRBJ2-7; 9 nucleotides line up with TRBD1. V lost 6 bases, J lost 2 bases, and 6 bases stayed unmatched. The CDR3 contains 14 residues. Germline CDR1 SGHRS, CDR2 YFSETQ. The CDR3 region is CASNPGQGPYEQYF. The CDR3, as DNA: TGCGCCAGCAACCCGGGACAGGGACCCTACGAGCAGTACTTC. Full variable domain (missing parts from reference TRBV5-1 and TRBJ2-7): KAGVTQTPRYLIKTRGQQVTLSCSPISGHRSVSWYQQTPGQGLQFLFEYFSETQRNKGNFPGRFSGRQFSNSRSEMNVSTLELGDSALYLCASNPGQGPYEQYFGPGTRLTVT.

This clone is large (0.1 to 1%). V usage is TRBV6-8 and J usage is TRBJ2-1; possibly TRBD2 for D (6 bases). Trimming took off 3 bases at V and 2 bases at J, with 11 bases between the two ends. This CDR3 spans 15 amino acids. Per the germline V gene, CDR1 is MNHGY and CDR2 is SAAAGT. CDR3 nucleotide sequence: TGTGCCAGCAGTTATGGAGCGGGCCCCTACAATGAGCAGTTCTTC. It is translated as CASSYGAGPYNEQFF.

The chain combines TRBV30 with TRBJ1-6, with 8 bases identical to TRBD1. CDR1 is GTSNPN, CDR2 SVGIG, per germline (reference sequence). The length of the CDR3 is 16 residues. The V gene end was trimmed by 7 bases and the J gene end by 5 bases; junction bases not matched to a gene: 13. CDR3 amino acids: CALRPWQGADNSPLHF. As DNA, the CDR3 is TGTGCCTTACGTCCCTGGCAGGGGGCCGATAATTCACCCCTCCACTTT.

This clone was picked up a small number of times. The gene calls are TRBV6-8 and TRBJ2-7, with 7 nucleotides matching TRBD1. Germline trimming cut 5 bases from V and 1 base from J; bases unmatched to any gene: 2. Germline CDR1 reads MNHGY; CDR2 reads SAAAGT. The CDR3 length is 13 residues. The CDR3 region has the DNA TGTGCCAGCAGTCGACAGGGTTCCTACGAGCAGTACTTC. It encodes CASSRQGSYEQYF.

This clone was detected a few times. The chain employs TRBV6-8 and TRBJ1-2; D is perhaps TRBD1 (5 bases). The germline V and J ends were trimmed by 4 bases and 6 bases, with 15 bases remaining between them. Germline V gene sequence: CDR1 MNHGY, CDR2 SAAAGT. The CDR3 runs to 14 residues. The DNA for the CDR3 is TGTGCCAGCAGTTTAACGGACACATACGATGGCTACACCTTC. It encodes CASSLTDTYDGYTF.

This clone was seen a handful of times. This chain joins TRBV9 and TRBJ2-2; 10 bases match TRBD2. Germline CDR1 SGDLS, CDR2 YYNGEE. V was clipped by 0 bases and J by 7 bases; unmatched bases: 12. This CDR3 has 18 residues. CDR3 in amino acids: CASSVDLASGGEVGELFF. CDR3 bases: TGTGCCAGCAGCGTAGACCTTGCTAGCGGGGGTGAGGTCGGGGAGCTGTTTTTT.

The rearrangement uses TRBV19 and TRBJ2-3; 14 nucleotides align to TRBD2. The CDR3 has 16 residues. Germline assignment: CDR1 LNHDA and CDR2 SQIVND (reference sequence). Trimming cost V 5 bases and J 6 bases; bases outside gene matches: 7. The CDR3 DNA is TGTGCCAGTAGTGTCGGACTAGCGGGGGGAACTGATACGCAGTATTTT. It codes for CASSVGLAGGTDTQYF.

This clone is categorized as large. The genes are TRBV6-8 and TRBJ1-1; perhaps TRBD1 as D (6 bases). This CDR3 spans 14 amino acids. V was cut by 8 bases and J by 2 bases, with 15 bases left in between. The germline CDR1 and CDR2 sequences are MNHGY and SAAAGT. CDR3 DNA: TGTGCCAGCGGACTTGGACAGACAAACACTGAAGCTTTCTTT. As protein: CASGLGQTNTEAFF.

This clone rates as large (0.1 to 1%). CDR3 amino acids: CASGLARDEAFF. CDR3 nucleotides: TGTGCTAGTGGTTTGGCACGGGATGAAGCTTTCTTT. This sequence joins TRBV12-5 and TRBJ1-1; D gene ambiguous. The CDR3 is 12 amino acids. Per the germline V gene, CDR1 is LGHNT and CDR2 is FRNRAP. Trimming removed 1 base from V and 7 bases from J, with 7 bases in between.

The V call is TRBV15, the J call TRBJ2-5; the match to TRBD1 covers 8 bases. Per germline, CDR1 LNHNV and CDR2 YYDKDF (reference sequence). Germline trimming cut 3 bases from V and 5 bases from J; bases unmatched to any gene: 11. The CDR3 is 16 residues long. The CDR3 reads CATSRAYGTGTETQYF. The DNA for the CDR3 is TGTGCCACCAGCAGGGCCTATGGGACAGGCACCGAGACCCAGTACTTC.

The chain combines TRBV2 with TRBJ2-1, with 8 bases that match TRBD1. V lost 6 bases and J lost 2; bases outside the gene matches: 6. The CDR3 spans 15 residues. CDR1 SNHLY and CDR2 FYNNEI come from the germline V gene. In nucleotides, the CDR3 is TGTGCCAGCAGGGACGGACAGGGCCCCTACAATGAGCAGTTCTTC. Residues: CASRDGQGPYNEQFF.

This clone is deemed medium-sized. The CDR3 DNA sequence: TGTGCCAGCAGCCACGTGACAGGGGGCACTGAAGCTTTCTTT. It yields the protein CASSHVTGGTEAFF. The rearrangement joins TRBV11-3 to TRBJ1-1; TRBD1 matches 9 bases. Germline-derived CDR1 and CDR2 are SGHNT and YENEEA. The CDR3 is 14 amino acids. J gave up 4 bases and V 5 bases, and 5 bases lay outside the gene matches.

The DNA for the CDR3 is TGTGCCAGTAGTATGGGTCAAAGGGGCTACGAGCAGTACTTC. Its translation is CASSMGQRGYEQYF. The chain combines TRBV19 with TRBJ2-7; a possible D gene is TRBD1 (5 bases). Per germline, CDR1 LNHDA and CDR2 SQIVND (reference sequence). The CDR3 is made up of 14 amino acids. V was clipped by 3 bases and J by 3 bases, with 12 bases between them.

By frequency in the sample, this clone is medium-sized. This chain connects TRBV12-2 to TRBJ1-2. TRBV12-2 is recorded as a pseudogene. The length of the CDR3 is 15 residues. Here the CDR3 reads CASRLVELFFYGYTF. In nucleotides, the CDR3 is TGTGCAAGTCGCTTAGTAGAGTTGTTCTTCTATGGCTACACCTTC.

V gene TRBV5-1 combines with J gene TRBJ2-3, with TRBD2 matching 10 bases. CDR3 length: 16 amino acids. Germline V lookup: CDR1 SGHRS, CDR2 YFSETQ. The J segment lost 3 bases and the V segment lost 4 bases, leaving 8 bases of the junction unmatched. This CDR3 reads CASSTQAGGETDTQYF. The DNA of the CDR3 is TGCGCCAGCAGCACCCAAGCGGGGGGGGAGACAGATACGCAGTATTTT.

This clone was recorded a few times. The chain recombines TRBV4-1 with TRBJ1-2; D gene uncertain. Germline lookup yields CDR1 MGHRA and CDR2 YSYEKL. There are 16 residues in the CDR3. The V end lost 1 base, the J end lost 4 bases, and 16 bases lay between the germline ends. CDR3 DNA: TGCGCCAGCAGCCAAGGAACGGCAGGCGGGTTCTATGGCTACACCTTC. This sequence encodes CASSQGTAGGFYGYTF.

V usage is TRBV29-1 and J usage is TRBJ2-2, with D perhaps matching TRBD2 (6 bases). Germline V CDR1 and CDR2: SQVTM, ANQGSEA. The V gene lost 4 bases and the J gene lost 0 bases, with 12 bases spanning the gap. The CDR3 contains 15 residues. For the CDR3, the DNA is TGCAGCGTTGGAATGCTAGCGACGAACACCGGGGAGCTGTTTTTT. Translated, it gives CSVGMLATNTGELFF.